The rows below give T cell receptor beta chains drawn from one sample of a study of STAT5B mutations in CD4+ large granular lymphocyte leukemia. TCRdb's copy holds only in-frame clones and misses some; the assay was immunoSEQ multiplex PCR. The table records over 35,000 clones, about four fifths of them present only once. Specimen: CD4+ T cells from blood buffy coats. These receptor sequences come from a human donor in good health. Both conserved end residues are part of each CDR3. The D gene is left open where the match is weak. Rows give clone size only sometimes, using once, few, many, or a class for an expanded clone.

J gene	clone size	V gene	D gene	CDR3 protein	CDR3 DNA
TRBJ1-3	-	TRBV12-5	-	CASGGLGNTIYF	TGTGCTAGTGGGGGGCTAGGAAACACCATATATTTT
TRBJ1-1	-	TRBV9	-	CASSGLPGGNTEAFF	TGTGCCAGCAGCGGACTTCCCGGCGGAAACACTGAAGCTTTCTTT
TRBJ1-2	-	TRBV20-1	-	CSASLAGGYTF	TGCAGTGCTTCCCTCGCGGGGGGCTACACCTTC
TRBJ1-4	-	TRBV6-1	-	CASSEGPLENEKLFF	TGTGCCAGCAGTGAAGGGCCGCTGGAGAATGAAAAACTGTTTTTT
TRBJ2-7	-	TRBV11-2	TRBD1	CASSSGGGQGIEQYF	TGTGCCAGCAGCTCTGGCGGAGGACAGGGGATCGAGCAGTACTTC
TRBJ1-1	few	TRBV5-1	TRBD1	CASSFRGRDTEAFF	TGCGCCAGCAGCTTCAGGGGGCGCGACACTGAAGCTTTCTTT
TRBJ1-2	-	TRBV28	-	CASRDTGGLKNYGYTF	TGTGCCAGCAGGGACACTGGGGGGCTGAAGAACTATGGCTACACCTTC
TRBJ1-1	-	TRBV11-2	-	CASSLSDTSTTEAFF	TGTGCCAGCAGCCTGAGCGACACCTCGACCACTGAAGCTTTCTTT
TRBJ2-3	-	TRBV7-3	-	CASSLGGRGLTDTQYF	TGTGCCAGCAGCTTAGGAGGACGAGGGCTCACAGATACGCAGTATTTT
TRBJ2-3	-	TRBV5-1	TRBD2	CASSLIAGGGDTQYF	TGCGCCAGCAGCTTGATTGCGGGAGGAGGAGATACGCAGTATTTT
TRBJ2-2	-	TRBV18	TRBD2	CASSPPGLKGYDTGELFF	TGTGCCAGCTCACCACCGGGACTAAAGGGGTATGACACCGGGGAGCTGTTTTTT
TRBJ2-6	-	TRBV7-2	-	CATPGRSGANVLTF	TGTGCCACTCCGGGACGCTCTGGGGCCAACGTCCTGACTTTC
TRBJ1-5	-	TRBV6-1	TRBD1	CASSLQGANQPQHF	TGTGCCAGCAGTCTTCAGGGGGCAAATCAGCCCCAGCATTTT
TRBJ1-2	-	TRBV20-1	-	CSARDNYGYTF	TGCAGTGCTAGAGATAACTATGGCTACACCTTC
TRBJ1-2	-	TRBV29-1	-	CSVSRDEGPGYTF	TGCAGCGTTTCCCGGGACGAAGGGCCGGGCTACACCTTC
TRBJ2-6	-	TRBV4-2	TRBD2	CASSAIAGGFSGANVLTF	TGTGCCAGCAGCGCTATAGCGGGGGGGTTCTCTGGGGCCAACGTCCTGACTTTC
TRBJ1-5	-	TRBV30	-	CAWSTDRSDGGNQPQHF	TGTGCCTGGAGTACTGACAGATCGGATGGGGGCAATCAGCCCCAGCATTTT
TRBJ2-7	-	TRBV4-3	-	CASSLQLGGGSYEQYF	TGCGCCAGCAGCCTCCAACTGGGGGGAGGTAGTTACGAGCAGTACTTC
TRBJ2-1	-	TRBV6-6	TRBD2	CASRGLETYNEQFF	TGTGCCAGCAGGGGACTAGAGACCTACAATGAGCAGTTCTTC
TRBJ2-3	-	TRBV29-1	TRBD2	CSVAGTSGNTDTQYF	TGCAGCGTTGCAGGGACTAGCGGGAACACAGATACGCAGTATTTT
TRBJ1-3	-	TRBV7-9	-	CASSLGGGPSGNTIYF	TGTGCCAGCAGCTTAGGGGGGGGTCCCTCTGGAAACACCATATATTTT
TRBJ1-4	-	TRBV25-1	TRBD1	CASRSGQGGGNEKLFF	TGTGCCAGCAGGAGTGGACAGGGTGGAGGTAATGAAAAACTGTTTTTT
TRBJ2-3	-	TRBV29-1	TRBD1	CSVETGGAVDTQYF	TGCAGCGTTGAAACAGGGGGCGCGGTAGATACGCAGTATTTT
TRBJ1-2	-	TRBV19	-	CASSPYHAGPNYGYTF	TGTGCCAGTAGTCCATATCACGCCGGGCCTAACTATGGCTACACCTTC
TRBJ2-2	-	TRBV27	TRBD2	CASGAGTSPGELFF	TGTGCCAGCGGTGCCGGGACTAGCCCTGGGGAGCTGTTTTTT
TRBJ2-7	once	TRBV6-1	-	CASNSYEQYF	TGTGCCAGCAACTCTTACGAGCAGTACTTC
TRBJ2-5	-	TRBV7-7	-	CASSLTLGLQETQYF	TGTGCCAGCAGCCTAACTCTGGGCCTCCAAGAGACCCAGTACTTC
TRBJ2-1	-	TRBV5-4	-	CASSTGIREQFF	TGTGCCAGCAGCACAGGGATCCGGGAGCAGTTCTTC
TRBJ2-7	-	TRBV18	-	CASSPPSPPYEQYF	TGTGCCAGCTCACCACCGTCCCCGCCTTACGAGCAGTACTTC
TRBJ1-4	-	TRBV28	TRBD1	CASSPLLRTGGKTNEKLFF	TGTGCCAGCAGCCCCTTACTAAGGACAGGGGGAAAGACTAATGAAAAACTGTTTTTT
TRBJ2-7	-	TRBV5-6	-	CASSLSSYEQYF	TGTGCCAGCAGCTTGTCGAGCTACGAGCAGTACTTC
TRBJ2-7	-	TRBV19	-	CASSMGSSYEQYF	TGTGCCAGTAGTATGGGCAGCTCCTACGAGCAGTACTTC
TRBJ2-7	-	TRBV29-1	-	CSITQGTLSEQYF	TGCAGCATAACGCAGGGGACTCTTTCCGAGCAGTACTTC
TRBJ2-7	-	TRBV27	-	CASSSWTELYEQYF	TGTGCCAGCAGTTCGTGGACAGAATTATACGAGCAGTACTTC
TRBJ2-3	-	TRBV10-3	TRBD2	CAISGRTSGGTDTQYF	TGTGCCATCAGTGGAAGGACTAGCGGGGGCACAGATACGCAGTATTTT
TRBJ2-1	-	TRBV7-6	-	CASSPTRNEQFF	TGTGCCAGCAGCCCGACGAGGAATGAGCAGTTCTTC
TRBJ1-4	few	TRBV25-1	-	CASSELGSKLFF	TGTGCCAGCAGTGAATTAGGCTCAAAACTGTTTTTT
TRBJ2-7	-	TRBV6-4	TRBD2	CASSDWRWTSGRESYEQYF	TGTGCCAGCAGTGACTGGCGGTGGACTAGCGGGAGGGAAAGCTACGAGCAGTACTTC
TRBJ2-3	-	TRBV5-6	-	CASSPLMGPLFSTDTQYF	TGTGCCAGCAGCCCGCTTATGGGGCCACTTTTTAGCACAGATACGCAGTATTTT
TRBJ1-4	-	TRBV18	TRBD1	CASSPRAGGFGEKLFF	TGTGCCAGCTCACCAAGGGCAGGGGGCTTTGGAGAAAAACTGTTTTTT
TRBJ2-2	medium-sized	TRBV10-3	TRBD2	CAISVSGGATGELFF	TGTGCCATCAGTGTCAGCGGGGGGGCCACCGGGGAGCTGTTTTTT